This T cell receptor beta chain was documented in a study of T cell responses to AZD1222 COVID-19 vaccine. The CDR3 contains 14 residues. Germline values: CDR1 LNHDA, CDR2 SQIVND (reference sequence). The V gene end was trimmed by 4 bases and the J gene end by 9 bases; junction bases not matched to a gene: 6. Study-wide points: Only a handful of AZD1222 recipients, several in all, had baseline seropositivity. Nearly half of spike-specific TCRs reportedly go after variant regions that carry no mutations.

Concerning this clone: Its antigen is not identified.

TCRdb's table, derived via immunoSEQ multiplex PCR, lists solely in-frame clones and lacks some. Counted here are roughly 170,000 clones, roughly 92% occurring once; the ten biggest clones make up about 1.5%. The TCR sequence derives from an adult who received the AZD1222 COVID-19 vaccine. Here the sequenced sample was peripheral blood, taken 28 days after the second AZD1222 dose. The chain employs TRBV19 and TRBJ1-6; 7 bases map to TRBD1. The CDR3 DNA reads as TGTGCCAGTAGTACTACAGGGGACGGTTCACCCCTCCACTTT. Protein product: CASSTTGDGSPLHF.